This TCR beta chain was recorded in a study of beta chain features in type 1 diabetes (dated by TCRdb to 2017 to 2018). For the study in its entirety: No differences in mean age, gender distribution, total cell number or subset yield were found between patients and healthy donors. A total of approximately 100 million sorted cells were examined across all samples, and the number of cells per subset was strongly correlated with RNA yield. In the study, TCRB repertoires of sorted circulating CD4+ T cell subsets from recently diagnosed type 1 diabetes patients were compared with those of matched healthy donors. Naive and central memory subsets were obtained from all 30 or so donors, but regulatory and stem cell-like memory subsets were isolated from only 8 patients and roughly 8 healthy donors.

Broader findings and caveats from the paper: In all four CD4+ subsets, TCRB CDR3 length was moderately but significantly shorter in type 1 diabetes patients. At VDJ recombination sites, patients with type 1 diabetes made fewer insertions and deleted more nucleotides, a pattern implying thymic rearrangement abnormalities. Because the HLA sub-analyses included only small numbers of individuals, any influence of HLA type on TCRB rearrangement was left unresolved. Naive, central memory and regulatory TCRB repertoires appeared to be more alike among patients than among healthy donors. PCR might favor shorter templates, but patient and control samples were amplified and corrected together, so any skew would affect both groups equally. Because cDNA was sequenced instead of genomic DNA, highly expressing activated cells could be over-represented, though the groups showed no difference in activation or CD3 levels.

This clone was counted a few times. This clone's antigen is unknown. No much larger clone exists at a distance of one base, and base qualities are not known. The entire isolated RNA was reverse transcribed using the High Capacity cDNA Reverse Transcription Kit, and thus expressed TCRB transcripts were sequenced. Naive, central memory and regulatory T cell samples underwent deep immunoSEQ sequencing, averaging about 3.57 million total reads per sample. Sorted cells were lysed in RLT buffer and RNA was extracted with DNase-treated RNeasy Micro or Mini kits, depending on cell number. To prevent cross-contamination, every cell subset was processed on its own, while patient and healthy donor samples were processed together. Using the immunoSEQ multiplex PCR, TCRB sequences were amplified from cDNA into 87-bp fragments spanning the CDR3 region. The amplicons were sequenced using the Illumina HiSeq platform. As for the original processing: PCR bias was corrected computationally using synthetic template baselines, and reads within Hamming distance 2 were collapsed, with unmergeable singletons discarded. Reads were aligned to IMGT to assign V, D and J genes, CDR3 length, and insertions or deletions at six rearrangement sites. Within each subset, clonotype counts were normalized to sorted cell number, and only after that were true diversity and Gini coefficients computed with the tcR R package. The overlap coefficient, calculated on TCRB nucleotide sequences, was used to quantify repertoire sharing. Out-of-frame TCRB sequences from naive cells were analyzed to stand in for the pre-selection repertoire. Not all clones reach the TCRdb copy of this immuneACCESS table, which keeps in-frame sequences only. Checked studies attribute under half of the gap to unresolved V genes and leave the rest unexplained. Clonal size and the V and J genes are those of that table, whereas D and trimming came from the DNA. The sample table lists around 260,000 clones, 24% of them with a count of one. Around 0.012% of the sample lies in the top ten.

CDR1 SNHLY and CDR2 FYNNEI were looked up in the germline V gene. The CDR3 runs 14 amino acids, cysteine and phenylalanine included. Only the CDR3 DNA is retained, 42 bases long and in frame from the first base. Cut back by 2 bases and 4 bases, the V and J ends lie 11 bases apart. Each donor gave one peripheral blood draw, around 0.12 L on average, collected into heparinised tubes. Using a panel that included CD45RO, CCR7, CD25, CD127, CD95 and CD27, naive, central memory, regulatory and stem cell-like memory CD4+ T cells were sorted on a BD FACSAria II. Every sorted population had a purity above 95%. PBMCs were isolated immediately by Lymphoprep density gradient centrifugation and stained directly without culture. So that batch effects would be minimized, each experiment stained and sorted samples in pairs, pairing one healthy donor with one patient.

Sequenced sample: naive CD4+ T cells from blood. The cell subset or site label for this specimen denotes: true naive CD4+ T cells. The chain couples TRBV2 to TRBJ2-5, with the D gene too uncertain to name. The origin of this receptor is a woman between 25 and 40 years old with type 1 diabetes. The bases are TGTGCCAGCAGTGAACAGGCTATGGGAGAGACCCAGTACTTC. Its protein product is CASSEQAMGETQYF.